The 31 T cell receptor beta chains below come from one sample, sequenced in a study of blood T cells in healthy people across ages. The second PCR ran about 7 to 12 cycles with a sample-barcoded 5' primer and J-beta primers. From the 5' RACE reads, TCRdb called clonotypes with MiXCR, one entry per CDR3 protein. The sample carries 700,000 to 950,000 distinct CDR3 sequences, 55% to 70% recorded once. The sequenced sample was blood. All receptors derive from a man aged 25 to 40 in good health.

The chain joins TRBV24-1 to TRBJ2-5; a weak D match, TRBD2 (5 bases). Per germline, CDR1 KGHDR and CDR2 SFDVKD. The CDR3 is 14 residues long. V lost 4 bases and J 2 bases, leaving 10 bases between the germline ends. CDR3 loop: CATSESRVQETQYF. The CDR3 nucleotides are TGTGCCACCAGTGAATCGCGGGTACAAGAGACCCAGTACTTC.

This chain links TRBV20-1 with TRBJ2-3; 15 bases agree with TRBD2. The ends lost 6 bases at V and 7 bases at J; junction bases unmatched: 8. The germline gives CDR1 DFQATT, CDR2 SNEGSKA (reference sequence). This CDR3 contains 15 residues. The CDR3 spells CSATGLAGGLNTQYF. The DNA for the CDR3 is TGCAGTGCGACCGGACTAGCGGGGGGGCTCAATACGCAGTATTTT.

J is TRBJ2-4 and V is TRBV6-5; no clear D. The J call may not be correct, given that the DNA end is closer to TRBJ2-7. The CDR3 covers 15 residues. CDR1 is MNHEY and CDR2 is SVGAGI in the germline V gene. For the CDR3, the DNA is TGTGCCAGCAGTCCCTCCAGAGGAGCGACCTACGAGCAGTACTTC. Its protein is CASSPSRGATYEQYF.

This clonotype has just a few counts. This chain joins TRBV2 and TRBJ1-2; 7 bases are a match to TRBD1. Germline assignment: CDR1 SNHLY and CDR2 FYNNEI. V dropped 4 bases and J dropped 7; count of bases not matched to a gene: 9. The CDR3 contains 14 residues. CDR3: CASSGQRQGFGYTF. The CDR3 DNA reads as TGTGCCAGCAGTGGTCAGAGACAGGGCTTTGGCTACACCTTC.

Only a few counts were recorded for this clonotype. The rearrangement joins TRBV20-1 to TRBJ2-7; D unclear. Germline V gives CDR1 DFQATT, CDR2 SNEGSKA (reference sequence). Between the trimmed V and J ends, which lost 4 bases and 2 bases, there was a span of 15 bases. This CDR3 spans 14 amino acids. This CDR3 is CSAKGQDEPYEQYF. The CDR3 DNA follows: TGCAGTGCTAAGGGTCAGGACGAGCCCTACGAGCAGTACTTC.

This clonotype was recorded a few times. This chain uses TRBV7-2 with TRBJ2-7, with unresolved D. The CDR3 sequence is 14 residues long. The germline V and J ends were trimmed by 5 bases and 1 base, with 12 bases remaining between them. Germline V CDR1 and CDR2: SGHTA, FQGNSA. CDR3 nucleotides: TGTGCCAGCAGCCGTACCGGACGGTCCTACGAGCAGTACTTC. It translates to CASSRTGRSYEQYF.

The chain links TRBV3-1 to TRBJ2-1; 7 bases fit TRBD1. CDR3 length: 14 residues. Losses at the gene ends were 5 bases for V and 8 bases for J; bases not matched to a gene: 9. Germline V gene sequence: CDR1 LGHDT, CDR2 YNNKEL (reference sequence). The CDR3 bases are TGTGCCAGCAGCTACCACAGGGGATTCGATGAGCAGTTCTTC. Residues: CASSYHRGFDEQFF.

This sequence joins TRBV7-2 and TRBJ2-5; D possibly corresponds to TRBD2 (6 bases). This CDR3 spans 15 amino acids. The V end lost 0 bases, the J end lost 4 bases, and 12 bases lay between the germline ends. Germline lookup yields CDR1 SGHTA and CDR2 FQGNSA. The CDR3: CASSLAGGPRETQYF. CDR3 nucleotide sequence: TGTGCCAGCAGCTTAGCGGGAGGCCCTCGAGAGACCCAGTACTTC.

The DNA of the CDR3 is TGTGCCAGCAAGGCAGGGATCGGCGACGAGCAGTACTTC. Translated, it gives CASKAGIGDEQYF. The J gene is TRBJ2-4, the V gene TRBV2; D possibly corresponds to TRBD1 (5 bases). The tail of the sequence fits TRBJ2-7 better, so the J call may be wrong. The CDR3 length is 13 residues. Germline assignment: CDR1 SNHLY and CDR2 FYNNEI.

The sample holds a few counts of this clonotype. The rearrangement uses TRBV10-3 and TRBJ2-7; 7 bases map to TRBD1. With 10 bases clipped from V and 3 bases from J, the junction kept 9 bases outside the gene matches. Germline V gene data show CDR1 as ENHRY and CDR2 as SYGVKD. The CDR3 extends over 13 amino acids. CDR3 sequence: CASSRGSDYEQYF. The CDR3 DNA reads TGTGCCAGCAGCAGGGGGTCCGACTACGAGCAGTACTTC.

This sequence joins TRBV3-1 and TRBJ1-2; TRBD1 agrees at 9 bases. Germline V gene lookup returns CDR1 LGHDT and CDR2 YNNKEL (reference sequence). There are 14 residues in the CDR3. The J segment lost 8 bases and the V segment lost 4 bases, leaving 8 bases of the junction unmatched. The CDR3 DNA reads TGTGCCAGCAGCCCAGGACAGGGGTCTAGGGGCTACACCTTC. Encoded protein: CASSPGQGSRGYTF.

This chain uses TRBV20-1 with TRBJ2-3; 12 nucleotides agree with TRBD2. Trimming took 1 base from V and 8 from J; bases not matched to a gene: 7. The CDR3 contains 15 residues. Germline V gives CDR1 DFQATT, CDR2 SNEGSKA (reference sequence). The CDR3 reads CSARASGRAVGTQYF. The CDR3 region has the DNA TGCAGTGCTAGAGCTAGCGGGAGGGCCGTAGGTACGCAGTATTTT.

This chain connects TRBV7-9 to TRBJ2-7, with 7 bases fitting TRBD1. The CDR3 is 16 amino acids. Looked up from germline, CDR1 is SEHNR and CDR2 is FQNEAQ (reference sequence). Trimming cost V 3 bases and J 0 bases; bases outside gene matches: 8. The CDR3 protein is CASSFPDRPSSYEQYF. The CDR3 nucleotides are TGTGCCAGCAGCTTCCCGGACAGGCCGAGCTCCTACGAGCAGTACTTC.

This sequence joins TRBV7-2 and TRBJ2-5, with D possibly being TRBD1 (5 bases). The better agreement between TRBJ2-7 and the DNA end casts doubt on the J call. Germline-derived CDR1 and CDR2 are SGHTA and FQGNSA. CDR3 size: 16 residues. CDR3 loop: CASSLGFPGIGYEQYF. For the CDR3, the DNA is TGTGCCAGCAGCTTAGGGTTCCCAGGGATCGGGTACGAGCAGTACTTC.

The rearrangement uses TRBV28 and TRBJ1-5; D gene ambiguous. Germline assignment: CDR1 MDHEN and CDR2 SYDVKM. This CDR3 region has 14 residues. The V end lost 8 bases, the J end lost 5 bases, and 16 bases lay between the germline ends. CDR3 bases: TGTGCCAGCTTTTCCACCGGAAGGGATCAGCCCCAGCATTTT. It translates to CASFSTGRDQPQHF.

This chain uses TRBV29-1 with TRBJ2-6; D not certain. The CDR3 covers 13 residues. V was clipped by 5 bases and J by 1 base, with 6 bases between them. CDR1 and CDR2 (germline): SQVTM, ANQGSEA. In DNA, the CDR3 is TGCAGCGTTATAATTTCTGGGGCCAACGTCCTGACTTTC. This gives the protein CSVIISGANVLTF.

This clonotype was seen only a few times. This chain joins TRBV4-3 and TRBJ2-7; 10 nucleotides line up with TRBD1. The germline CDR1 and CDR2 sequences are LGHNA and YSLEER. This CDR3 comprises 16 residues. V shed 0 bases and J 3 bases; nucleotides not matched to a gene: 5. CDR3 sequence reads: CASSQDRRTGGYEQYF. The CDR3, as DNA: TGCGCCAGCAGCCAAGATCGTAGGACAGGGGGCTACGAGCAGTACTTC.

This clonotype appeared a few times. V is TRBV2 and J is TRBJ1-2; D unclear. There are 13 residues in the CDR3. Germline V gene sequence: CDR1 SNHLY, CDR2 FYNNEI. Trimming took 8 bases from V and 10 from J, leaving 20 bases between them. The CDR3 region is CASSLQEGADYTF. The CDR3 nucleotides are TGTGCCAGCTCCCTGCAAGAGGGAGCAGACTACACCTTC.

A word on this clonotype: A junction end diverges from the germline sequence, so it may reflect a read error. V usage is TRBV7-9 and J usage is TRBJ1-2; D is ambiguous. Germline V gene sequence: CDR1 SEHNR, CDR2 FQNEAQ (reference sequence). The CDR3 contains 11 residues. CDR3 DNA sequence: TGTGTCAGCGAGGAGTACTATGGCTACACCTTC. Residues: CVSEEYYGYTF.

This chain uses TRBV27 with TRBJ2-1; 12 nucleotides agree with TRBD2. Germline V CDR1 and CDR2: MNHEY, SMNVEV (reference sequence). V shed 5 bases and J 9 bases; nucleotides not matched to a gene: 5. The CDR3 is made up of 14 amino acids. The CDR3 nucleotides are TGTGCCAGCAGTCCGACTAGCGGGGGATTTGAGCAGTTCTTC. Residues: CASSPTSGGFEQFF.

In its sample, this clonotype was seen once. The rearrangement uses TRBV4-2 and TRBJ2-4, with TRBD2 matching 7 bases. The last part of the DNA fits TRBJ2-7 better; the J call may be wrong. The CDR3 sequence is 15 residues long. Per germline, CDR1 LGHNA and CDR2 YNFKEQ. The CDR3 is CASSQRGDGWDEQYF. The CDR3 region has the DNA TGTGCCAGCAGCCAACGGGGGGACGGTTGGGACGAGCAGTACTTC.

This sequence joins TRBV7-9 and TRBJ2-1, with TRBD2 identical over 11 bases. The CDR3 loop spans 13 amino acids. V lost 9 bases to trimming and J lost 9 bases; unmatched junction nucleotides: 7. Germline V CDR1 and CDR2: SEHNR, FQNEAQ (reference sequence). The CDR3, as DNA: TGTGCCAGTGTACTAGCGGGAGCAAGTGAGCAGTTCTTC. Protein product: CASVLAGASEQFF.

The chain uses TRBV20-1 and TRBJ2-5; 9 positions match TRBD2. The CDR3 contains 15 residues. Trimming at V came to 6 bases and at J to 7 bases, leaving 15 bases not matched to a gene. CDR1 and CDR2 (germline): DFQATT, SNEGSKA (reference sequence). CDR3 nucleotide sequence: TGCAGTGCCGGCAAGGTGGCTAGCGGGAAAGGGACCCAGTACTTC. Translating gives CSAGKVASGKGTQYF.

This clonotype appeared a few times. The chain carries TRBV7-2 and TRBJ2-5; the D call may be TRBD1 or TRBD2 (5 bases each). In germline, CDR1 is SGHTA, CDR2 FQGNSA. With 4 bases removed from V and 4 bases from J, the gap between germline ends came to 10 bases. The CDR3 totals 13 residues. CDR3: CASSSQRGETQYF. The CDR3 DNA reads TGTGCCAGCAGCTCACAGAGGGGAGAGACCCAGTACTTC.

V usage is TRBV6-1 and J usage is TRBJ1-2, with unresolved D. The CDR3 runs to 14 residues. Germline loops: CDR1 MNHNS, CDR2 SASEGT. V was cut by 6 bases and J by 2 bases, with 13 bases left in between. Written as DNA, the CDR3 is TGTGCCAGCAGAACCGATACTACCAACTATGGCTACACCTTC. Translated: CASRTDTTNYGYTF.

The V and J genes are TRBV6-6 and TRBJ1-1; D gene unclear. The V gene's germline CDR1 is MNHNY and CDR2 SVGAGI (reference sequence). The CDR3 is made up of 13 amino acids. V lost 2 bases and J lost 4, with 8 bases in between. DNA of the CDR3: TGTGCCAGCAGTTACCTCCTGGGCACTGAAGCTTTCTTT. This sequence encodes CASSYLLGTEAFF.

This clonotype was recorded a few times. The V gene is TRBV20-1, the J gene TRBJ2-5, with 10 bases fitting TRBD2. The ends lost 6 bases at V and 5 bases at J; junction bases unmatched: 9. The germline CDR1 and CDR2 sequences are DFQATT and SNEGSKA (reference sequence). The CDR3 is made up of 14 amino acids. CDR3 in amino acids: CSAPLAGVVETQYF. The CDR3 DNA sequence: TGCAGTGCACCGCTAGCGGGAGTTGTGGAGACCCAGTACTTC.

This clonotype came up once. This chain connects TRBV4-3 to TRBJ2-3; D not resolved. Germline lookup yields CDR1 LGHNA and CDR2 YSLEER. This CDR3 comprises 13 residues. V was cut by 1 base and J by 6 bases, with 8 bases left in between. Here the CDR3 reads CASSQAVGDTQYF. The CDR3 region has the DNA TGCGCCAGCAGCCAAGCAGTGGGCGATACGCAGTATTTT.

This clonotype was found once. The DNA for the CDR3 is TGTGCCAGTCAAGGATTCTGGAACACTGAAGCTTTCTTT. As protein: CASQGFWNTEAFF. The chain joins TRBV3-1 to TRBJ1-1; D uncertain. The CDR3 totals 13 residues. V lost 9 bases and J 1 base, leaving 12 bases between the germline ends. Germline V gene data show CDR1 as LGHDT and CDR2 as YNNKEL (reference sequence). Drawing the rest from reference TRBV3-1 and TRBJ1-1, the complete variable domain is DTAVSQTPKYLVTQMGNDKSIKCEQNLGHDTMYWYKQDSKKFLKIMFSYNNKELIINETVPNRFSPKSPDKAHLNLHINSLELGDSAVYFCASQGFWNTEAFFGQGTRLTVV.

The J gene is TRBJ2-6, the V gene TRBV29-1; D perhaps matches TRBD2 (5 bases). Germline values: CDR1 SQVTM, CDR2 ANQGSEA. Trimming cost V 6 bases and J 1 base, with 10 bases left between them. This CDR3 spans 14 amino acids. The CDR3 DNA reads TGCAGCGTCGAGCCGGGGTCTGGGGCCAACGTCCTGACTTTC. This encodes CSVEPGSGANVLTF. Supplemented by reference TRBV29-1 and TRBJ2-6, the full variable domain reads SAVISQKPSRDICQRGTSLTIQCQVDSQVTMMFWYRQQPGQSLTLIATANQGSEATYESGFVIDKFPISRPNLTFSTLTVSNMSPEDSSIYLCSVEPGSGANVLTFGAGSRLTVL.

The V call is TRBV6-1, the J call TRBJ1-2; no clear D. Between the trimmed V and J ends, which lost 4 bases and 9 bases, there was a span of 15 bases. Germline V gene data show CDR1 as MNHNS and CDR2 as SASEGT. The length of the CDR3 is 13 residues. CDR3 loop: CASSGLPFSSYTF. In DNA, the CDR3 is TGTGCCAGCAGTGGATTGCCTTTTTCGAGCTACACCTTC.